This TCR beta chain emerged from a study of blood T cell repertoires in COVID-19. Looking at the study overall: Acute and convalescent COVID-19 specimens originated in the United States, Italy and Spain.

Only in-frame clones appear in the TCRdb table, and some are missing; sequencing was by immunoSEQ multiplex PCR. Altogether 95,000 to 150,000 clones are present, roughly 85% being singletons, with the ten largest covering around 4.7%. This CDR3 spans 16 amino acids. Germline CDR1 reads MNHNS; CDR2 reads SASEGT. V lost 4 bases and J lost 0; bases outside the gene matches: 6. The rearrangement joins TRBV6-1 to TRBJ1-5; 7 positions match TRBD1. The sequenced sample was peripheral blood. The receptor was derived from a man in his forties with acute or convalescent COVID-19. This CDR3 reads CASSGDGQVSNQPQHF. CDR3 coding DNA: TGTGCCAGCAGTGGGGACGGACAGGTTAGCAATCAGCCCCAGCATTTT.